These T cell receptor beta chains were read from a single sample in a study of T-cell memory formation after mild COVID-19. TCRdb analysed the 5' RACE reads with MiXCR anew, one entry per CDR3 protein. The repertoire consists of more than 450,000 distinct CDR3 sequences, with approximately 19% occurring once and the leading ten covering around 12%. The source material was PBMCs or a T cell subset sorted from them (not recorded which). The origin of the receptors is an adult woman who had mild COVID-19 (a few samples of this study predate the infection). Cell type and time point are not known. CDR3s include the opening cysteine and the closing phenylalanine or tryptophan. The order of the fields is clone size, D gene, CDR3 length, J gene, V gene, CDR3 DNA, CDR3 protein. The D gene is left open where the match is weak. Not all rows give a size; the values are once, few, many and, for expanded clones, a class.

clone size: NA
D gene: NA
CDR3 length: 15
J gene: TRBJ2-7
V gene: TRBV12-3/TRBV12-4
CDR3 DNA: TGTGCCAGCAGCTCCCAGGGGGGTCCCAGAGGCGAGCAGTACTTC
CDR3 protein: CASSSQGGPRGEQYF

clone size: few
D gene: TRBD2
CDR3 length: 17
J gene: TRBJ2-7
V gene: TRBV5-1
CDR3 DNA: TGCGCCAGCAGCTTCCGTTGGACTAGCGGGAGTTTCGACGAGCAGTACTTC
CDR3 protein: CASSFRWTSGSFDEQYF

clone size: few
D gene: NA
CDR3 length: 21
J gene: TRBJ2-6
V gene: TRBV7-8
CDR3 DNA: TGTGCCAGCAGCTTAGAAGGATGGGGCGGTACGCCTGTTAGGGGGGCCAACGTCCTGACTTTC
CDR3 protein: CASSLEGWGGTPVRGANVLTF

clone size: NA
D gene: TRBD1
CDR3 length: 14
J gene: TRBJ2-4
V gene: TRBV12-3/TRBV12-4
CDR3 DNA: TGTGCCAGCAGTAACACAGGGGGCAGAGACATTCAGTACTTC
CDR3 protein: CASSNTGGRDIQYF

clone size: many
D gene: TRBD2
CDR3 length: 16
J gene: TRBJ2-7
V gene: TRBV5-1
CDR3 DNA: TGCGCCAGCAGCGCCTCACTAGCGGGAGGTTCCCACGAGCAGTACTTC
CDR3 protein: CASSASLAGGSHEQYF

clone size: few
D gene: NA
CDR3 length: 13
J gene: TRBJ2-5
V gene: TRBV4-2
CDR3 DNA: TGTGCCAGCAGCCAAGATCTAGCCGGGACCCAGTACTTC
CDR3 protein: CASSQDLAGTQYF

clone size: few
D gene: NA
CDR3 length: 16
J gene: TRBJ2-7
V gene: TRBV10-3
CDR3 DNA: TGTGCCATCAGTGAGAGTCTGCAGGACATAACCTACGAGCAGTACTTC
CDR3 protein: CAISESLQDITYEQYF

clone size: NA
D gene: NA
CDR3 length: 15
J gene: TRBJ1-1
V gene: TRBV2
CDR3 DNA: TGTGCCAGCAGCCTGCGAGTTCTGGGGAACACTGAAGCTTTCTTT
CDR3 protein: CASSLRVLGNTEAFF

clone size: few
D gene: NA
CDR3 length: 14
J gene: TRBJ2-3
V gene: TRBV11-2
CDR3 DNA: TGTGCCAGCAGCACCTACATGAAGCCAGATACGCAGTATTTT
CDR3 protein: CASSTYMKPDTQYF

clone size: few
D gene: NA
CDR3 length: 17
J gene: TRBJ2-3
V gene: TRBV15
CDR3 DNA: TGTGCCACCAGCAGACCCAACAGGGATCTTTGGGGAGATACGCAGTATTTT
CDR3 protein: CATSRPNRDLWGDTQYF

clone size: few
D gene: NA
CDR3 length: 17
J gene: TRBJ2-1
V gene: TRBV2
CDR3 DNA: TGTGCCAGCAGTGTGTCTGCGACGGGAGCTTCCTACAATGAGCAGTTCTTC
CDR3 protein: CASSVSATGASYNEQFF

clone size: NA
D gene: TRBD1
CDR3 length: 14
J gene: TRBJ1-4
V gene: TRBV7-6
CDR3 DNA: TGTGCCAGCAGCTCCGGGACAGGGAGCGAAAAACTGTTTTTT
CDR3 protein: CASSSGTGSEKLFF

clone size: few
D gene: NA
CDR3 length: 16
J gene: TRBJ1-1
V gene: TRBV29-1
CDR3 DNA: TGCAGCGTTGGAGGGAGGGGGGGACTAATGAACACTGAAGCTTTCTTT
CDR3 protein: CSVGGRGGLMNTEAFF

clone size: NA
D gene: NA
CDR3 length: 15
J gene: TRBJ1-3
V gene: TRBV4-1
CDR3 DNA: TGCGCCAGCAGCCAAGATCAGGGGACTGGAAACACCATATATTTT
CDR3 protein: CASSQDQGTGNTIYF

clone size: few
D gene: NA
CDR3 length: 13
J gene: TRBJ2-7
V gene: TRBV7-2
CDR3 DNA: TGTGCCAGCAGCGCCGGGGAACCTGCCGAGCAGTACTTC
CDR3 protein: CASSAGEPAEQYF

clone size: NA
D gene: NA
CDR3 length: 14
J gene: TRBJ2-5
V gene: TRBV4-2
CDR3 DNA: TGTGCCAGCAGCCTCAGGGTGCCCCAAGAGACCCAGTACTTC
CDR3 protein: CASSLRVPQETQYF

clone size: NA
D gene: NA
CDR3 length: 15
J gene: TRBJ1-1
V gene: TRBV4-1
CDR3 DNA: TGCGCCAGCAGCCAAGAAGCCCAGACGGAAACTGAAGCTTTCTTT
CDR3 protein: CASSQEAQTETEAFF

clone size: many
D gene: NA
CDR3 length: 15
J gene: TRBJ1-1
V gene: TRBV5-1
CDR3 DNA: TGCGCCAGCAGCTTGGACGACAACCCAAACACTGAAGCTTTCTTT
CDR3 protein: CASSLDDNPNTEAFF

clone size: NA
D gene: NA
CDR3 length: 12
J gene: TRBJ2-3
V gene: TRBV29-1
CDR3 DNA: TGCAGCGTTGAAAGGACAGTAAGTGAGCAGTATTTT
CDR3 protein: CSVERTVSEQYF

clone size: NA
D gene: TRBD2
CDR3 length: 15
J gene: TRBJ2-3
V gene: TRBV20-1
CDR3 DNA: TGCAGTGCTAGTAATGCGGGGGGGCCAGCAGATACGCAGTATTTT
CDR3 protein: CSASNAGGPADTQYF

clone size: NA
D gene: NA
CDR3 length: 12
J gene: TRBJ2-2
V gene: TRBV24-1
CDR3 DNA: TGTGCCACCAGTGTATACACCGGGGAGCTGTTTTTT
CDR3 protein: CATSVYTGELFF

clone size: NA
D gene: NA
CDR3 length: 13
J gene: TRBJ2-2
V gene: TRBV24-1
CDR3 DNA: TGTGCCACCGGAACGGGGAGTTCCGGGGAGCTGTTTTTT
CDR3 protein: CATGTGSSGELFF

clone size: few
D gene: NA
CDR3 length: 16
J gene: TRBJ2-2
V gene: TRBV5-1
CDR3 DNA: TGCGCCAGCAGCTTGGGGGATGGTGGGAACACCGGGGAGCTGTTTTTT
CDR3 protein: CASSLGDGGNTGELFF

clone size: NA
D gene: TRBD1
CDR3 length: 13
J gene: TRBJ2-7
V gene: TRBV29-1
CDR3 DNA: TGCAGCGCCACGACAGGGATCTCCTACGAGCAGTACTTC
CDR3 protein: CSATTGISYEQYF

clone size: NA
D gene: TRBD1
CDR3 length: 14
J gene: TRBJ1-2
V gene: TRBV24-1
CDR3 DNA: TGTGCCACCAGTGACCCTACAGGGGGCTCTGGCTACACCTTC
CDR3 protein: CATSDPTGGSGYTF

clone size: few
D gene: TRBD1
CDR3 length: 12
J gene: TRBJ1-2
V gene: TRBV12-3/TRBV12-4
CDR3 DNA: TGTGCCAGCAGGACAGGGAACTATGGCTACACCTTC
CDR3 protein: CASRTGNYGYTF

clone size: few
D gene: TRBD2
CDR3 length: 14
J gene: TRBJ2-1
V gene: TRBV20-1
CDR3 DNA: TGCAGTGCTAGAGTAAGCGGGAGGACGAATGAGCAGTTCTTC
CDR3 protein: CSARVSGRTNEQFF

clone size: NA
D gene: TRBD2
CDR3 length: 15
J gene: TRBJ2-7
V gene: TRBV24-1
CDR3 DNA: TGTGCCACCCCCGTGTTTAGCGGGGGAACCTACGAGCAGTACTTC
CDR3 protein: CATPVFSGGTYEQYF

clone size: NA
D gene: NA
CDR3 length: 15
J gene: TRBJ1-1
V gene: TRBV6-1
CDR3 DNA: TGTGCCAGCAGAAGCGGTGGACAGTTGAACACTGAAGCTTTCTTT
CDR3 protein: CASRSGGQLNTEAFF

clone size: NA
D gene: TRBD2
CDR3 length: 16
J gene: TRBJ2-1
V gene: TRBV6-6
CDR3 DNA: TGTGCCAGCAGTTACTTCCTTGGCGGGGGTACGCATGAGCAGTTCTTC
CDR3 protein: CASSYFLGGGTHEQFF

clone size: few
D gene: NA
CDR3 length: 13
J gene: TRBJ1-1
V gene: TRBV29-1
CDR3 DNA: TGCAGCGTTGAGGACGGGACTCACACTGAAGCTTTCTTT
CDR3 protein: CSVEDGTHTEAFF

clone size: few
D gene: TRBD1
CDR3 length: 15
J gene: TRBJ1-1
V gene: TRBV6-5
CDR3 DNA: TGTGCCAGCACCGAACCGGGACAGGCGAACACTGAAGCTTTCTTT
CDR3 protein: CASTEPGQANTEAFF

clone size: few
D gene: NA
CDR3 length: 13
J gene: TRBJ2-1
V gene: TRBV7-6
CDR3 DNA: TGTGCCAGCAGCCCAGGGACGTGGGGCGAGCAGTTCTTC
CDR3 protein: CASSPGTWGEQFF

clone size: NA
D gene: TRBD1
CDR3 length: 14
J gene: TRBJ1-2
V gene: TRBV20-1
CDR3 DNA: TGCAGTGCCCGACAGGGGGGAGCACAATATGGCTACACCTTC
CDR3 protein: CSARQGGAQYGYTF

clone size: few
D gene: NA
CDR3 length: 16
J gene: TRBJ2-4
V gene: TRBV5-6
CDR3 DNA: TGTGCCAGCAGCAACCGGGAGCTACTAGCCAAAAACATTCAGTACTTC
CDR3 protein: CASSNRELLAKNIQYF

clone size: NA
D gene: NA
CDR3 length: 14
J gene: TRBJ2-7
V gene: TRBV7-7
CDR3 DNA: TGTGCCAGCAGCTTGGGGCAGGGGATACACGAGCAGTACTTC
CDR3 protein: CASSLGQGIHEQYF

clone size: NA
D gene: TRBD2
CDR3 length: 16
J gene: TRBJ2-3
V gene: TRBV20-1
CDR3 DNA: TGCAGTGCGCCGGGACTAGCGGGAGAATACACAGATACGCAGTATTTT
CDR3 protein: CSAPGLAGEYTDTQYF

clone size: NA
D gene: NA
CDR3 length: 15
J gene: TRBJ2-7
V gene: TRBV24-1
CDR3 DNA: TGTGCCACCAGTGATGAGGGGACCCCCCCCTACGAGCAGTACTTC
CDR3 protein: CATSDEGTPPYEQYF

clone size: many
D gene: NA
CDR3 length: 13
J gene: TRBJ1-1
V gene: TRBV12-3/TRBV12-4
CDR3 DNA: TGTGCCAGCAGCTTGGCGGGCAACACTGAAGCTTTCTTT
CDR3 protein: CASSLAGNTEAFF

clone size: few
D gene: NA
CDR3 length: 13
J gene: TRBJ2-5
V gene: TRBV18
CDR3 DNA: TGTGCCACGTCGACAGGTATTCAAGAGACCCAGTACTTC
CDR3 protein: CATSTGIQETQYF

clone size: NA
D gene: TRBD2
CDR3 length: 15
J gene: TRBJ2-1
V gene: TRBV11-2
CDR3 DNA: TGTGCCAGCAGCTTAGAACTAGCGGTTTACAATGAGCAGTTCTTC
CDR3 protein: CASSLELAVYNEQFF

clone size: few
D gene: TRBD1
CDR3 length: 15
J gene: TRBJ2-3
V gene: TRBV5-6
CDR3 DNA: TGTGCCAGCAGCTCATCGGGACAGGGGACAGATACGCAGTATTTT
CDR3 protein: CASSSSGQGTDTQYF

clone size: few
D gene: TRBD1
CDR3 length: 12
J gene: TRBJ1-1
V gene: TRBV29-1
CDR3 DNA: TGCAGCGTCCTGGACAGGAGCCTTGAAGCTTTCTTT
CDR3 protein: CSVLDRSLEAFF

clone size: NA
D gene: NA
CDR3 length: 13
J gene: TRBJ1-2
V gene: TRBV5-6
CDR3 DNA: TGTGCCAGCAGCCCAAACAATAGAGATGGCTACACCTTC
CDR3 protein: CASSPNNRDGYTF